The clone carrying this TCR beta chain was seen just once. Germline CDR1 reads LGHDT; CDR2 reads YNNKEL (reference sequence). The CDR3 extends over 15 amino acids. Trimming cost V 4 bases and J 10 bases; bases outside gene matches: 8. The method was immunoSEQ multiplex PCR; TCRdb's version includes in-frame clones alone and lacks a portion of them. The table includes 100,000 to 120,000 clones, 75% to 90% detected once. These data come from a study of blood T cell repertoires in COVID-19. The source is a woman between 45 and 60 years old with acute or convalescent COVID-19. Sample: peripheral blood. The gene calls are TRBV3-1 (or the pseudogene TRBV3-2) and TRBJ1-6; 9 nucleotides align to TRBD1. The CDR3 loop reads CASSLGQGVGSPLHF. CDR3 DNA: TGTGCCAGCAGCCTGGGACAGGGAGTTGGATCACCCCTCCACTTT.